The entry below describes one T cell receptor beta chain. Its antigen remains unidentified. Germline assignment: CDR1 WSHSY and CDR2 SAAADI. The J segment lost 1 base and the V segment lost 7 bases, leaving 3 bases of the junction unmatched. This CDR3 region has 14 residues. This entry belongs to a study of naive and memory T cell subsets. Study-level findings and limits: Clonotypes here are unpaired alpha or beta chain sequences. No ground truth validated the naive and memory repertoire findings.

Both TRBC1 and TRBC2 were covered by a beta constant-region primer of two equimolar oligonucleotides. The ligated cDNA underwent four PCR rounds using SP2 and nested alpha and beta constant-region primers. TCRdb processed the UMI-ligation and nested PCR reads anew with MiXCR; each CDR3 protein has one entry. The table shows tens of thousands of distinct CDR3 sequences, with approximately 9.2% occurring only once. V and J are TRBV10-2 and TRBJ2-7; 11 positions match TRBD2. The TCR originated in a human donor in good health. The sequenced material came from naive CD8+ T cells from blood. The CDR3 here is CASTTSGSSYEQYF. In DNA form, the CDR3 reads TGCGCCAGCACAACTAGCGGGAGTTCCTACGAGCAGTACTTC.